These 31 T cell receptor beta chains were all obtained from the same sample, sequenced in a study of T cell repertoires in cytomegalovirus infection. From the reads, TCRdb called clonotypes with MiXCR, one entry per CDR3 protein. The table shows about 530,000 distinct CDR3 sequences, with approximately 25% occurring only once. The sample consisted of PBMCs. The receptors shown here come from a human donor in good health (CMV status not recorded). Some clones in this sample may be carry-over from other donors' samples.

The chain recombines TRBV28 with TRBJ1-1; D is unresolved. Trimming stripped 3 bases from V and 6 bases from J, with 11 bases between. The CDR3 has 13 residues. Germline lookup yields CDR1 MDHEN and CDR2 SYDVKM. CDR3 nucleotides: TGTGCCAGCAGTTTCGATACCCTCCCTGAAGCTTTCTTT. It translates to CASSFDTLPEAFF. The full variable domain, its missing parts supplied by reference TRBV28 and TRBJ1-1, is DVKVTQSSRYLVKRTGEKVFLECVQDMDHENMFWYRQDPGLGLRLIYFSYDVKMKEKGDIPEGYSVSREKKERFSLILESASTNQTSMYLCASSFDTLPEAFFGQGTRLTVV.

This rearrangement joins TRBV10-3 to TRBJ2-6, with D perhaps being TRBD1 or TRBD2 (5 bases each). The length of the CDR3 is 13 residues. Per the germline V gene, CDR1 is ENHRY and CDR2 is SYGVKD. Trimming stripped 4 bases from V and 8 bases from J, with 9 bases between. CDR3 DNA: TGTGCCATCAGTGCGGGGCCGACCAACGTCCTGACTTTC. Translated: CAISAGPTNVLTF.

This clonotype occurred once. This chain connects TRBV19 to TRBJ2-1; TRBD2 matches at 14 bases. The CDR3 contains 19 residues. V trimming: 5 bases; J trimming: 1 base; junction bases outside the gene matches: 10. Germline CDR1 is LNHDA and CDR2 is SQIVND (reference sequence). The CDR3 nucleotides are TGTGCCAGTAGTGGAACGGGACTAGCGGGGGCCGTTTCCTACAATGAGCAGTTCTTC. The encoded protein is CASSGTGLAGAVSYNEQFF.

The V and J genes are TRBV5-1 and TRBJ2-1; 7 bases are a match to TRBD2. Germline assignment: CDR1 SGHRS and CDR2 YFSETQ. There are 15 residues in the CDR3. V was pared by 0 bases and J by 4 bases, with 4 bases of the junction left unmatched. CDR3 region: CASSLGAGEYNEQFF. The CDR3 nucleotides read TGCGCCAGCAGCTTGGGTGCGGGAGAGTACAATGAGCAGTTCTTC.

Ten or more counts support this clonotype. This chain links TRBV7-9 with TRBJ2-5; TRBD2 is a possible D gene (5 bases). The length of the CDR3 is 17 residues. The V gene lost 2 bases and the J gene lost 2 bases, with 18 bases spanning the gap. CDR1 SEHNR and CDR2 FQNEAQ come from the germline V gene (reference sequence). CDR3 DNA sequence: TGTGCCAGCAGCTTAATGGGCGCGCGCGGAGGACAAGAGACCCAGTACTTC. It is translated as CASSLMGARGGQETQYF.

This clonotype was found a few times. V usage is TRBV30 and J usage is TRBJ1-2; D not resolved. The ends were cut back, 3 bases at V and 7 bases at J, with 12 bases in the middle. The CDR3 loop spans 12 amino acids. Germline V gene data show CDR1 as GTSNPN and CDR2 as SVGIG (reference sequence). CDR3 sequence: CAWSIWEAGYTF. In DNA form, the CDR3 reads TGTGCCTGGAGCATCTGGGAGGCTGGCTACACCTTC. The full variable domain, rest sourced from reference TRBV30 and TRBJ1-2, is SQTIHQWPATLVQPVGSPLSLECTVEGTSNPNLYWYRQAAGRGLQLLFYSVGIGQISSEVPQNLSASRPQDRQFILSSKKLLLSDSGFYLCAWSIWEAGYTFGSGTRLTVV.

In this sample, this clonotype turned up many times. J is TRBJ2-2 and V is TRBV7-2, with a possible D match to TRBD1 (6 bases). Germline V gene lookup returns CDR1 SGHTA and CDR2 FQGNSA. Trimming removed 5 bases from V and 1 base from J, with 14 bases in between. The CDR3 runs 16 residues. The CDR3 spells CASSRGNFVNTGELFF. The CDR3 DNA follows: TGTGCCAGCAGCAGGGGGAACTTCGTGAACACCGGGGAGCTGTTTTTT.

This clonotype has just one count. A junction boundary mismatches the germline segment, possibly from a read error. The gene calls are TRBV11-2 and TRBJ2-3, with a weak D call TRBD2 (6 bases). The V gene's germline CDR1 is SGHAT and CDR2 FQNNGV. This CDR3 contains 15 residues. CDR3 coding DNA: TGTGCCAGCAGCTTAGAAGCGGGTCTCACAGATACGCAGTCTTTT. Protein: CASSLEAGLTDTQSF.

This clonotype was detected only a few times. The V and J genes are TRBV7-2 and TRBJ2-2; 14 nucleotides align to TRBD2. The CDR3 has 22 amino acids. V lost 5 bases to trimming and J lost 7 bases; unmatched junction nucleotides: 24. Germline V gene data show CDR1 as SGHTA and CDR2 as FQGNSA. The CDR3 nucleotides read TGTGCCAGCAGCCCTCGGTCGGTACAGCCTGGACTAGCGGGAGGCCGGGGCGGGGAGCTGTTTTTT. Amino acids: CASSPRSVQPGLAGGRGGELFF.

The chain uses TRBV27 and TRBJ2-7; TRBD2 matches 7 bases. V lost 0 bases and J lost 1; bases outside the gene matches: 9. This CDR3 contains 17 residues. The germline V gene encodes CDR1 MNHEY and CDR2 SMNVEV (reference sequence). The CDR3 loop is CASSLSGGGANSYEQYF. CDR3 bases: TGTGCCAGCAGTTTATCGGGCGGGGGAGCAAATTCCTACGAGCAGTACTTC.

This clonotype was observed at least ten times. The gene calls are TRBV12-3 or TRBV12-4 and TRBJ2-2, with a tentative D call TRBD2 (6 bases). The CDR3 has 15 residues. V was trimmed by 0 bases and J by 4 bases, leaving 9 bases between them. CDR3 in DNA: TGTGCCAGCAGTTTAGCGGGAGGAGGCACCGGGGAGCTGTTTTTT. It specifies CASSLAGGGTGELFF.

V and J are TRBV5-6 and TRBJ2-1; a weak D match, TRBD2 (7 bases). This CDR3 has 14 amino acids. Germline CDR1 is SGHDT and CDR2 is YYEEEE. V lost 1 base and J lost 7, with 12 bases in between. CDR3 sequence reads: CASSLYGGANEQFF. The CDR3 bases are TGTGCCAGCAGCTTGTATGGGGGGGCGAATGAGCAGTTCTTC.

This clonotype was counted between two and nine times. The J gene is TRBJ2-7, the V gene TRBV18; D is undetermined. CDR1 KGHSH and CDR2 LQKENI come from the germline V gene. This CDR3 is built from 13 residues. V dropped 2 bases and J dropped 3 bases, with 8 bases sitting between them. The CDR3 DNA reads TGTGCCAGCTCACCAAGTAGGGACTACGAGCAGTACGTC. Translated, it gives CASSPSRDYEQYV.

This clonotype was observed a handful of times. The CDR3 DNA follows: TGCAGCGCGCCCGGGACAGCCACCTACAATGAGCAGTTCTTC. This translates into CSAPGTATYNEQFF. V is TRBV29-1 and J is TRBJ2-1; 7 bases are shared with TRBD1. V was clipped by 7 bases and J by 2 bases; unmatched bases: 8. The CDR3 loop spans 14 amino acids. Germline-derived CDR1 and CDR2 are SQVTM and ANQGSEA.

This clonotype was recorded many times. V usage is TRBV11-2 and J usage is TRBJ2-3; no firm D call. The CDR3 has 12 residues. Germline V lookup: CDR1 SGHAT, CDR2 FQNNGV. Trimming pared 1 base from V and 5 bases from J, leaving 4 bases between. The CDR3 DNA is TGTGCCAGCAGCTTAGTCGAAGATACGCAGTATTTT. Translated: CASSLVEDTQYF.

In this sample, this clonotype turned up many times. The gene calls are TRBV7-2 and TRBJ2-7; D possibly corresponds to TRBD2 (5 bases). V lost 1 base, J lost 2 bases, and 12 bases lay in between. The CDR3 loop spans 15 amino acids. In germline, CDR1 is SGHTA, CDR2 FQGNSA. The CDR3 reads CASSLESGNTYEQYF. CDR3 DNA sequence: TGTGCCAGCAGCTTAGAGAGCGGTAATACCTACGAGCAGTACTTC.

This clonotype was observed a handful of times. The rearrangement joins TRBV9 to TRBJ2-1; unclear D gene. Germline V gives CDR1 SGDLS, CDR2 YYNGEE. The ends were cut back, 2 bases at V and 7 bases at J, with 7 bases in the middle. The CDR3 has 12 residues. The chain's CDR3 is CASSVGANEQFF. In DNA, the CDR3 is TGTGCCAGCAGCGTGGGTGCGAATGAGCAGTTCTTC. Complete variable domain (other parts from reference TRBV9 and TRBJ2-1): DSGVTQTPKHLITATGQRVTLRCSPRSGDLSVYWYQQSLDQGLQFLIQYYNGEERAKGNILERFSAQQFPDLHSELNLSSLELGDSALYFCASSVGANEQFFGPGTRLTVL.

This clonotype was detected many times. This rearrangement joins TRBV7-8 to TRBJ2-3, with D tentatively TRBD1 (6 bases). Trimming removed 7 bases at V and 2 bases at J, with 13 bases between. Germline V CDR1 and CDR2: SGHVS, FQNEAQ. CDR3 length: 14 amino acids. CDR3 loop: CASNSGQNTDTQYF. As DNA, the CDR3 is TGTGCCAGCAACTCCGGACAGAACACAGATACGCAGTATTTT.

The rearrangement joins TRBV4-3 to TRBJ2-1; TRBD1 is a possible D gene (5 bases). V was pared by 0 bases and J by 0 bases, with 15 bases between. The CDR3 sequence is 18 residues long. The germline V gene has CDR1 LGHNA and CDR2 YSLEER. The chain's CDR3 is CASSQDFGAFDSYNEQFF. CDR3 in DNA: TGCGCCAGCAGCCAAGATTTTGGGGCGTTCGACTCCTACAATGAGCAGTTCTTC.

The V and J genes are TRBV19 and TRBJ1-3; no firm D call. There are 14 residues in the CDR3. The ends were cut back, 4 bases at V and 0 bases at J, with 7 bases in the middle. CDR1 LNHDA and CDR2 SQIVND come from the germline V gene (reference sequence). The CDR3 loop reads CASSRLLSGNTIYF. The CDR3, as DNA: TGTGCCAGTAGTAGACTGCTCTCTGGAAACACCATATATTTT.

This clonotype occurred a few times. The chain uses TRBV28 and TRBJ2-2; 7 bases are a match to TRBD1. The junction had 15 bases not matched to a gene; V was cut back by 1 base and J by 4 bases. The CDR3 spans 19 residues. Germline CDR1 is MDHEN and CDR2 is SYDVKM. CDR3 bases: TGTGCCAGCAGTTTATATTGGGACAGAGAGGCTTTGAGCACCGGGGAGCTGTTTTTT. Translating it yields CASSLYWDREALSTGELFF.

This clonotype was detected many times. The chain carries TRBV7-3 and TRBJ2-2, with D maybe TRBD1 (6 bases). In germline, CDR1 is SGHTA, CDR2 FQGTGA. CDR3 length: 15 amino acids. The V end was cut by 1 base, the J end by 1 base, with 7 bases between. The CDR3 DNA sequence: TGTGCCAGCAGCTTAATGGGACAGAACACCGGGGAGCTGTTTTTT. Amino acids: CASSLMGQNTGELFF.

The rearrangement uses TRBV7-3 and TRBJ2-3; 8 bases agree with TRBD2. Trimming cost V 6 bases and J 0 bases; bases outside gene matches: 5. Looked up from germline, CDR1 is SGHTA and CDR2 is FQGTGA. The CDR3 runs to 15 residues. The CDR3 region has the DNA TGTGCCAGCAGGGTAGCGGGGTCTAGCACAGATACGCAGTATTTT. The encoded protein is CASRVAGSSTDTQYF.

Written as DNA, the CDR3 is TGCGCCAGCAGCTCGGGACTGCCCCTGGGGGAGCAGTACTTC. It specifies CASSSGLPLGEQYF. The genes are TRBV4-1 and TRBJ2-7; tentatively, D is TRBD2 (6 bases). The germline gives CDR1 MGHRA, CDR2 YSYEKL. The V end lost 5 bases, the J end lost 7 bases, and 18 bases lay between the germline ends. The CDR3 loop spans 14 amino acids.

This chain uses TRBV6-2 or TRBV6-3 with TRBJ1-1; possibly TRBD1 for D (5 bases). This CDR3 has 17 residues. Germline loops: CDR1 MNHEY, CDR2 SVGEGT. The V end lost 7 bases, the J end lost 4 bases, and 25 bases lay between the germline ends. CDR3 bases: TGTGCCAGCACCCCACCCGGTGGGGGGAGCAGTGGCACTGAAGCTTTCTTT. Amino acid sequence: CASTPPGGGSSGTEAFF.

This clonotype was observed a few times. J is TRBJ1-4 and V is TRBV4-2; a possible D gene is TRBD1 (5 bases). The CDR3 consists of 16 residues. Per the germline V gene, CDR1 is LGHNA and CDR2 is YNFKEQ. Trimming cost V 0 bases and J 4 bases, with 12 bases left between them. The CDR3 spells CASSQDGTSLNEKLFF. The DNA for the CDR3 is TGTGCCAGCAGCCAAGATGGGACGTCGCTTAATGAAAAACTGTTTTTT.

The genes are TRBV4-3 and TRBJ1-5; no reliable D call. From germline, CDR1 is LGHNA and CDR2 YSLEER. The CDR3 covers 13 residues. Trimming left V 3 bases short and J 4 bases short, with 7 bases between. CDR3 protein: CASSHNVNQPQHF. The CDR3 DNA reads as TGCGCCAGCAGCCATAACGTGAATCAGCCCCAGCATTTT.

The V and J genes are TRBV11-2 and TRBJ1-5; D not certain. V gave up 5 bases and J gave up 4 bases, with 9 bases separating them. CDR1 and CDR2 from the germline V gene are SGHAT and FQNNGV. The CDR3 is 13 amino acids. This chain's CDR3 is CASSPQLNQPQHF. The DNA of the CDR3 is TGTGCCAGCAGCCCTCAGTTGAATCAGCCCCAGCATTTT.

This clonotype has just one count. The V gene is TRBV20-1, the J gene TRBJ2-5; 8 bases map to TRBD1. Germline V CDR1 and CDR2: DFQATT, SNEGSKA (reference sequence). CDR3 length: 16 amino acids. After removal of 1 base from V and 5 bases from J, the junction contained 12 bases not matched to a gene. The CDR3 nucleotides are TGCAGTGCTAGAGTAACAGGGGGGCGAGGGTGGGAGACCCAGTACTTC. Its protein product is CSARVTGGRGWETQYF.

The rearrangement uses TRBV7-2 and TRBJ2-5; D gene unclear. The V gene's germline CDR1 is SGHTA and CDR2 FQGNSA. Trimming shortened V by 5 bases and J by 5 bases, and 9 bases separated the two germline ends. The CDR3 is 12 residues long. The CDR3 bases are TGTGCCAGCAGCCCCACTTGGGAGACCCAGTACTTC. Translating it yields CASSPTWETQYF.

This clonotype was counted only a few times. The chain is built from TRBV12-5 and TRBJ2-4, with a weak D call TRBD2 (5 bases). There are 12 residues in the CDR3. Trimming pared 6 bases from V and 10 bases from J, leaving 13 bases between. CDR1 LGHNT and CDR2 FRNRAP come from the germline V gene. The DNA of the CDR3 is TGTGCTAGTGGCAAAAGGGAGCGGATTCAGTACTTC. It specifies CASGKRERIQYF.